This entry concerns a single TCR beta chain. Germline assignment: CDR1 LGHNA and CDR2 YSLEER. CDR3 length: 16 residues. This sample was included in a study of T cells expressing NK-cell markers. Study as a whole: Sorted T-cell subsets CD3+CD56+NKG2C+, CD3+CD56+NKG2C- and CD3+CD56-NKG2C+ were TCR beta-sequenced.

TCRdb derives one entry per CDR3 protein from the 5' RACE reads, leaving out DNA. The sample has more than 250,000 distinct CDR3 sequences. This chain connects TRBV4-3 to TRBJ2-2; the D call of TRBD1 rests on TCRdb alone, since no DNA is present to check it. The sequenced sample was blood T cells: a sorted CD56 or NKG2C T cell subset, CD4+ or CD8+ T cells, or bulk PBMC T cells (not recorded which). This sequence originates from a man in his late teens or twenties in good health. CDR3: CASSRGQVAGRGELFF.